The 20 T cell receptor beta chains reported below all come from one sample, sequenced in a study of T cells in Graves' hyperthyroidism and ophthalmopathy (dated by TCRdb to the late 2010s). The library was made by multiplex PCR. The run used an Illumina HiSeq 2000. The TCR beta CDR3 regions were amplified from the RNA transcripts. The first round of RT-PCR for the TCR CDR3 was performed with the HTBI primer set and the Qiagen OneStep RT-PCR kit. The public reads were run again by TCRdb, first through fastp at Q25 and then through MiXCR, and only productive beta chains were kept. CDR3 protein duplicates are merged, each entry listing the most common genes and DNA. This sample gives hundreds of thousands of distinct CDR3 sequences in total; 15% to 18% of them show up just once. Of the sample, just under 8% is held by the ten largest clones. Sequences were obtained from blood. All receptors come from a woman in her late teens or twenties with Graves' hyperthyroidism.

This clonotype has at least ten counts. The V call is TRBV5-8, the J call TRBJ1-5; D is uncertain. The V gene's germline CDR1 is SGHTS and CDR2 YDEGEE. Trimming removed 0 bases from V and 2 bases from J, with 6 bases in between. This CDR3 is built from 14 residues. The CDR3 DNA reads TGTGCCAGCAGCTTGGGGCGGGGCAATCAGCCCCAGCATTTT. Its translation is CASSLGRGNQPQHF.

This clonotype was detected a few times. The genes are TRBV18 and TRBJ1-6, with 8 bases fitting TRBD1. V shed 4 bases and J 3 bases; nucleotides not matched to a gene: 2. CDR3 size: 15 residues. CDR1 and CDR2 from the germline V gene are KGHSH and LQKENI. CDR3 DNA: TGTGCCAGCTCACTGACAGGGGACTATAATTCACCCCTCCACTTT. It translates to CASSLTGDYNSPLHF.

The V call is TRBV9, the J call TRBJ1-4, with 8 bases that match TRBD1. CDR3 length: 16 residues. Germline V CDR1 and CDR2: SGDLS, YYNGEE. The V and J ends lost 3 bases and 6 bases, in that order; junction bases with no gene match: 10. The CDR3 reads CASSGFGQGGDEKLFF. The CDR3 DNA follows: TGTGCCAGCAGCGGCTTCGGACAGGGTGGGGATGAAAAACTGTTTTTT.

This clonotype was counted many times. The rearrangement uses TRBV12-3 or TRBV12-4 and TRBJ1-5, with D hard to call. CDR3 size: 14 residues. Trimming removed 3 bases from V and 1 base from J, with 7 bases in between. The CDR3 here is CASSFLNSNQPQHF. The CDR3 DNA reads TGTGCCAGCAGTTTTTTGAACAGCAATCAGCCCCAGCATTTT.

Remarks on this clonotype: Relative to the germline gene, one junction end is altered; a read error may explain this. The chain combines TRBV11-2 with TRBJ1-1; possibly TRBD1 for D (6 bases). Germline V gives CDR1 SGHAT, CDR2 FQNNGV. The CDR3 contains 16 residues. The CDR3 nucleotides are TGTGCCAACAGCTTAGATCAAACAGGGCTCAACACTGAAGCTTTCTTT. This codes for CANSLDQTGLNTEAFF. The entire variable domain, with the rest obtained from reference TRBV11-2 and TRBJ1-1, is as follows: EAGVAQSPRYKIIEKRQSVAFWCNPISGHATLYWYQQILGQGPKLLIQFQNNGVVDDSQLPKDRFSAERLKGVDSTLKIQPAKLEDSAVYLCANSLDQTGLNTEAFFGQGTRLTVV.

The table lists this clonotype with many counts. CDR3 region: CASSQGTGVNQPQHF. The CDR3 bases are TGTGCCAGCAGTCAGGGGACGGGGGTCAATCAGCCCCAGCATTTT. The V call is TRBV6-1, the J call TRBJ1-5; D possibly corresponds to TRBD1 (6 bases). Per germline, CDR1 MNHNS and CDR2 SASEGT. Trimming pared 5 bases from V and 3 bases from J, leaving 14 bases between. CDR3 length equals 15 residues.

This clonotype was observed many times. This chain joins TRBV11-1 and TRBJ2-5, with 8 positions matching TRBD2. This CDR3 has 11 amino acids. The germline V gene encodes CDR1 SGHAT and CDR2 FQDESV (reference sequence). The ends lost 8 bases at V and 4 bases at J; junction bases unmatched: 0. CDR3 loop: CASGLAETQYF. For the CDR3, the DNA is TGTGCCAGCGGACTAGCAGAGACCCAGTACTTC.

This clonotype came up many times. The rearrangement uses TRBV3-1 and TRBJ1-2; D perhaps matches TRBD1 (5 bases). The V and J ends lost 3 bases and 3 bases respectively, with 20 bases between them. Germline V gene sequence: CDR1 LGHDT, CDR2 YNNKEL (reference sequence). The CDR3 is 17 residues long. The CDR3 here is CASSHSPLLGRDYGYTF. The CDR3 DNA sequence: TGTGCCAGCAGCCACAGCCCCCTCCTGGGACGGGACTATGGCTACACCTTC.

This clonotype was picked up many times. The CDR3 loop is CASSLAAAGSSGNTIYF. The CDR3 nucleotides read TGCGCCAGCAGCTTGGCGGCGGCTGGGAGCTCCGGAAACACCATATATTTT. The genes are TRBV5-1 and TRBJ1-3; no reliable D call. This CDR3 region has 17 residues. Germline CDR1 and CDR2: SGHRS and YFSETQ. The ends were cut back, 0 bases at V and 4 bases at J, with 17 bases in the middle.

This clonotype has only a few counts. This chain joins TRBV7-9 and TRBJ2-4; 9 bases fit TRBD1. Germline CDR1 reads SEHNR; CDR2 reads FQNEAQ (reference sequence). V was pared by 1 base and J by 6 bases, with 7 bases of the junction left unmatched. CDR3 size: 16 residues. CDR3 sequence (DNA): TGTGCCAGCAGCTTAGGACGGGGACAGGGTGTAAACATTCAGTACTTC. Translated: CASSLGRGQGVNIQYF.

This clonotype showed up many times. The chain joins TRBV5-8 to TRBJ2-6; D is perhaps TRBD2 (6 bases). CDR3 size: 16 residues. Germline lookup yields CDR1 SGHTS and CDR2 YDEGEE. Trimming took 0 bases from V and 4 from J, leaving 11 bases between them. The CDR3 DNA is TGTGCCAGCAGCTTGGATGGGGGGACCGGGGCCAACGTCCTGACTTTC. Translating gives CASSLDGGTGANVLTF. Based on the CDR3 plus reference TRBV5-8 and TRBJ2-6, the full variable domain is EAGVTQSPTHLIKTRGQQATLRCSPISGHTSVYWYQQALGLGLQFLLWYDEGEERNRGNFPPRFSGRQFPNYSSELNVNALELEDSALYLCASSLDGGTGANVLTFGAGSRLTVL.

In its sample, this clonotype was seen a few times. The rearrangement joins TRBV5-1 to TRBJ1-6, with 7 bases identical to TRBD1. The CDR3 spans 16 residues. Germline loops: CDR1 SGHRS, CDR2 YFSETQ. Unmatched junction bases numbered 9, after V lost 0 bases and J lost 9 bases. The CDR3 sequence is CASSLGRGPLGSPLHF. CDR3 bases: TGCGCCAGCAGCTTGGGAAGGGGGCCTTTGGGTTCACCCCTCCACTTT. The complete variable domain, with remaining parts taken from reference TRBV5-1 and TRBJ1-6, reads KAGVTQTPRYLIKTRGQQVTLSCSPISGHRSVSWYQQTPGQGLQFLFEYFSETQRNKGNFPGRFSGRQFSNSRSEMNVSTLELGDSALYLCASSLGRGPLGSPLHFGNGTRLTVT.

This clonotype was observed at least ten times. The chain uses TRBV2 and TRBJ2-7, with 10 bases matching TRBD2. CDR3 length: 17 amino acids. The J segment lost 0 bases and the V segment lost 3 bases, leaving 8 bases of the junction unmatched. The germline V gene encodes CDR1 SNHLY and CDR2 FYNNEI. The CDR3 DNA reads TGTGCCAGCAGTGACTATAGACTAGCGGGTAGCTCCTACGAGCAGTACTTC. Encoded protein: CASSDYRLAGSSYEQYF.

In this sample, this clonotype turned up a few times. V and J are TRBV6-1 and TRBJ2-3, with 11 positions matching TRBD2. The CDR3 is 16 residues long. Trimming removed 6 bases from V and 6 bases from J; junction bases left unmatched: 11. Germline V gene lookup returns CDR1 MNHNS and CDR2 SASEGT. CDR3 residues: CASRTLAGGLEDTQYF. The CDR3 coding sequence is TGTGCCAGCAGAACTCTAGCGGGGGGACTCGAGGATACGCAGTATTTT.

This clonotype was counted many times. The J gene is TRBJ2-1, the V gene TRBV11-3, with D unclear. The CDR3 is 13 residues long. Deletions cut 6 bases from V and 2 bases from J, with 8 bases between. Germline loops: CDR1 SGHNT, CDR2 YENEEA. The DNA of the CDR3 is TGTGCCAGCAGACATGGAACCTACAATGAGCAGTTCTTC. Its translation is CASRHGTYNEQFF.

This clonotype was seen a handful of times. CDR3 sequence: CASSLEVGVSSYEQYF. The CDR3 nucleotides read TGTGCCAGCAGCTTGGAGGTCGGGGTTTCTTCCTACGAGCAGTACTTC. The chain recombines TRBV5-6 with TRBJ2-7; TRBD2 is a possible D gene (5 bases). In germline, CDR1 is SGHDT, CDR2 YYEEEE. The CDR3 loop spans 16 amino acids. Trimming left V 0 bases short and J 1 base short, with 14 bases between.

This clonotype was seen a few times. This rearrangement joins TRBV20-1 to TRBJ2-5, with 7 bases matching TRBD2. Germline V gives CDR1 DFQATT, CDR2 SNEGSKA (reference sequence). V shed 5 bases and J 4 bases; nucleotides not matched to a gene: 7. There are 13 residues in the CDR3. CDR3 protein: CSAWGGGRETQYF. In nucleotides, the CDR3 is TGCAGTGCTTGGGGGGGAGGGCGAGAGACCCAGTACTTC.

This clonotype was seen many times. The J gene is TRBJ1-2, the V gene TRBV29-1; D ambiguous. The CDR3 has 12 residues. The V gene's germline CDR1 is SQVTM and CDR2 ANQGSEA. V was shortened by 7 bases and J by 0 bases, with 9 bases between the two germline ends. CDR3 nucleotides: TGCAGCGCCGAGGCCTCTAACTATGGCTACACCTTC. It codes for CSAEASNYGYTF.

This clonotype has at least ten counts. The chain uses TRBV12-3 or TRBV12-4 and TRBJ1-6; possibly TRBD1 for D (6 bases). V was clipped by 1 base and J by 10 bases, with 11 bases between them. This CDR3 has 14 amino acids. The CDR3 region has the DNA TGTGCCAGCAGTTTAGGGCAGGGGAGATCACCCCTCCACTTT. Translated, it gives CASSLGQGRSPLHF.

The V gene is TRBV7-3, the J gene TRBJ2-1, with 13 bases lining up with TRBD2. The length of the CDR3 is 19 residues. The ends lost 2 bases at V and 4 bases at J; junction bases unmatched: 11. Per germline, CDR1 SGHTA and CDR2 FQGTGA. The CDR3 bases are TGTGCCAGCAGCTTAGATCTGGGACTAGCGGGACCCAAATACAATGAGCAGTTCTTC. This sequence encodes CASSLDLGLAGPKYNEQFF.